The TCR beta chain described here comes from a study of CD8+CD57+ T cells in acquired aplastic anemia. The study's findings and limits: Controls did not differ significantly from patients in CD8+ Simpson's diversity.

Worth noting for this clonotype: The antigen is unknown. The germline gene is not matched at one end of the junction; a read error may be the cause.

Genomic DNA, the template, was used for profiling of the TCR beta VDJ and CDR3. TCRdb passed the reads through MiXCR, listing each CDR3 protein once. The repertoire has 400,000 to 450,000 distinct CDR3 sequences, 65% to 75% of them found once; the top ten carry 4%. This CDR3 contains 13 residues. Germline V CDR1 and CDR2: SGHRS, YFSETQ. The specimen sequenced was sorted CD4+, CD8+, or CD8+CD57+ T cells (not recorded which) from PBMCs. This chain links TRBV5-1 with TRBJ1-1; no clear D gene. The sequence derives from a human donor in good health, serving as a control. CDR3 loop: CASSLERRTVAFF. In DNA, the CDR3 is TGTGCCAGCAGCTTAGAAAGACGCACTGTAGCTTTCTTT.